Listed here are 14 T cell receptor beta chains from one sample, sequenced in a study of T cell responses to AZD1222 COVID-19 vaccine. The data were produced by immunoSEQ multiplex PCR, yet TCRdb's version contains in-frame clones alone and is incomplete. The sample has under 130,000 clones, 82% seen once. Sample: peripheral blood, taken on day 0 of AZD1222 vaccination. Source of these receptors: an adult in good health.

The chain uses TRBV19 and TRBJ1-5; 9 bases agree with TRBD1. The junction had 7 bases not matched to a gene; V was cut back by 7 bases and J by 3 bases. In germline, CDR1 is LNHDA, CDR2 SQIVND (reference sequence). This CDR3 has 15 residues. DNA of the CDR3: TGTGCCAGTACCCCGGGACAGGGTTACAATCAGCCCCAGCATTTT. It codes for CASTPGQGYNQPQHF.

For the CDR3, the DNA is TGTGCCAGCAGTTGGGGCAGGGGCAATCAGCCCCAGCATTTT. Protein product: CASSWGRGNQPQHF. The gene calls are TRBV27 and TRBJ1-5, with D possibly being TRBD1 (5 bases). Trimming removed 4 bases from V and 2 bases from J, with 9 bases in between. The CDR3 loop spans 14 amino acids. Germline values: CDR1 MNHEY, CDR2 SMNVEV (reference sequence).

The chain uses TRBV5-6 and TRBJ2-5; maybe TRBD2 (5 bases). CDR1 SGHDT and CDR2 YYEEEE come from the germline V gene. The CDR3 is made up of 14 amino acids. The V and J ends lost 4 bases and 1 base respectively, with 11 bases between them. Here the CDR3 reads CASSRGEFQETQYF. The CDR3 DNA sequence: TGTGCCAGCAGCCGGGGAGAGTTCCAAGAGACCCAGTACTTC.

The J gene is TRBJ1-1, the V gene TRBV10-3, with D possibly being TRBD1 (6 bases). This CDR3 has 17 residues. Germline V gene lookup returns CDR1 ENHRY and CDR2 SYGVKD. V was pared by 3 bases and J by 1 base, with 18 bases between. The CDR3 region is CAISEPQGKRGNTEAFF. DNA for the CDR3: TGTGCCATCAGTGAACCTCAGGGGAAGAGGGGGAACACTGAAGCTTTCTTT.

The rearrangement links TRBV27 to TRBJ1-2, with D hard to call. Trimming cost V 3 bases and J 0 bases, with 8 bases left between them. The CDR3 totals 14 residues. The germline gives CDR1 MNHEY, CDR2 SMNVEV (reference sequence). The CDR3 reads CASSFGRANYGYTF. The CDR3 bases are TGTGCCAGCAGTTTTGGCAGAGCTAACTATGGCTACACCTTC.

The chain combines TRBV5-1 with TRBJ2-3, with D possibly being TRBD1 (6 bases). The CDR3 spans 18 residues. Germline loops: CDR1 SGHRS, CDR2 YFSETQ. V lost 3 bases and J 3 bases, leaving 23 bases between the germline ends. CDR3 nucleotides: TGCGCCAGCAGCTCGGGTAAGATCGGACAGATAGGAACAGATACGCAGTATTTT. This translates into CASSSGKIGQIGTDTQYF.

The CDR3 spells CASSKTHGASYEQYF. In DNA form, the CDR3 reads TGTGCCAGCAGTAAGACCCACGGGGCCTCCTACGAGCAGTACTTC. This sequence joins TRBV6-5 and TRBJ2-7; D may correspond to TRBD1 or TRBD2 (5 bases each). The CDR3 spans 15 residues. Germline V lookup: CDR1 MNHEY, CDR2 SVGAGI. V lost 5 bases and J 0 bases, leaving 14 bases between the germline ends.

The chain is built from TRBV5-1 and TRBJ2-1, with D perhaps TRBD1 or TRBD2 (6 bases each). V lost 4 bases to trimming and J lost 8 bases, with 13 bases between them. The CDR3 extends over 13 amino acids. Germline-derived CDR1 and CDR2 are SGHRS and YFSETQ. The DNA for the CDR3 is TGCGCCAGCAGCCATCCCGGGGGCCATGAGCAGTTCTTC. It specifies CASSHPGGHEQFF.

The chain is built from TRBV30 and TRBJ2-3; 13 positions agree with TRBD2. CDR1 is GTSNPN and CDR2 is SVGIG in the germline V gene (reference sequence). J lost 4 bases, V lost 0 bases, and 4 bases had no gene match. The CDR3 is 16 residues long. CDR3 DNA: TGTGCCTGGAGTGTAGGGACTAGCGGGGCGGCAGATACGCAGTATTTT. Protein product: CAWSVGTSGAADTQYF.

This rearrangement joins TRBV9 to TRBJ1-2; 9 bases map to TRBD1. Trimming removed 4 bases from V and 5 bases from J; junction bases left unmatched: 9. This CDR3 comprises 15 residues. The germline V gene encodes CDR1 SGDLS and CDR2 YYNGEE. The CDR3 is CASSHSSGQGYGYTF. CDR3 DNA: TGTGCCAGCAGCCATAGTAGCGGACAGGGGTATGGCTACACCTTC.

The chain couples TRBV5-1 to TRBJ2-5; 9 positions agree with TRBD2. From germline, CDR1 is SGHRS and CDR2 YFSETQ. The trim removed 1 base at V and 3 bases at J, leaving 7 bases unmatched. CDR3 length equals 16 residues. CDR3 region: CASSLHQAGGKETQYF. Here the CDR3 DNA reads TGCGCCAGCAGCTTGCATCAGGCGGGGGGGAAAGAGACCCAGTACTTC. Combining the CDR3 with reference TRBV5-1 and TRBJ2-5 gives the whole variable domain KAGVTQTPRYLIKTRGQQVTLSCSPISGHRSVSWYQQTPGQGLQFLFEYFSETQRNKGNFPGRFSGRQFSNSRSEMNVSTLELGDSALYLCASSLHQAGGKETQYFGPGTRLLVL.

J is TRBJ1-6 and V is TRBV7-2, with 9 bases matching TRBD1. The CDR3 sequence is 15 residues long. Losses at the gene ends were 5 bases for V and 8 bases for J; bases not matched to a gene: 7. The germline V gene has CDR1 SGHTA and CDR2 FQGNSA. This CDR3 is CASSQRQGVDSPLHF. Here the CDR3 DNA reads TGTGCCAGCAGCCAGAGACAGGGGGTGGATTCACCCCTCCACTTT. The variable domain in full, with the rest retrieved from reference TRBV7-2 and TRBJ1-6, is GAGVSQSPSNKVTEKGKDVELRCDPISGHTALYWYRQSLGQGLEFLIYFQGNSAPDKSGLPSDRFSAERTGGSVSTLTIQRTQQEDSAVYLCASSQRQGVDSPLHFGNGTRLTVT.

The CDR3 is CASSVLANTGELFF. The DNA for the CDR3 is TGCGCCAGCAGTGTACTAGCGAACACCGGGGAGCTGTTTTTT. The rearrangement uses TRBV10-1 and TRBJ2-2, with a weak D call TRBD2 (5 bases). From germline, CDR1 is WNHNN and CDR2 SYGVQD (reference sequence). V lost 4 bases and J lost 0, with 6 bases in between. The CDR3 sequence is 14 residues long.

The V gene is TRBV19, the J gene TRBJ1-5; 10 bases agree with TRBD1. The CDR3 has 16 amino acids. After removal of 5 bases from V and 5 bases from J, the junction contained 9 bases not matched to a gene. Germline V gives CDR1 LNHDA, CDR2 SQIVND (reference sequence). The CDR3 DNA is TGTGCCAGTAGTCTACCGACAGGGGGCGGGTATCAGCCCCAGCATTTT. Translating gives CASSLPTGGGYQPQHF.